This T cell receptor (beta chain) was recorded in a study of blood T cell repertoires in COVID-19. Study as a whole: Sources were T cells, B-cell-depleted T cells, or PBMCs; the material itself was cDNA or gDNA.

The sample holds a few counts of this clone. Assay: immunoSEQ multiplex PCR; the TCRdb copy retains only in-frame clones and omits some. Here the sample spans just over 300,000 clones, about 85% being singletons. The clonotype was recovered from a man between 18 and 29 years old with active or convalescent COVID-19. The specimen was peripheral blood.

The CDR3 loop reads CASSGLAGKETQYF. The CDR3 DNA sequence: TGTGCCAGCAGCGGCCTAGCGGGGAAAGAGACCCAGTACTTC. The rearrangement links TRBV9 to TRBJ2-5; 9 nucleotides match TRBD2. V was clipped by 3 bases and J by 3 bases; unmatched bases: 3. Per the germline V gene, CDR1 is SGDLS and CDR2 is YYNGEE. The CDR3 consists of 14 residues. The full variable domain, with the rest looked up from reference TRBV9 and TRBJ2-5, is DSGVTQTPKHLITATGQRVTLRCSPRSGDLSVYWYQQSLDQGLQFLIQYYNGEERAKGNILERFSAQQFPDLHSELNLSSLELGDSALYFCASSGLAGKETQYFGPGTRLLVL.